This T cell receptor (beta chain) was observed in a study of T-cell memory formation after mild COVID-19. Study-wide results and caveats: In second-wave clones peaking day 37, SARS-CoV-2 specificity remained unconfirmed. The pre-infection memory compartment contained some responding clones, suggesting cross-reactive memory joined.

A remark on this clonotype: The antigen remains undetermined.

TCRdb called the 5' RACE reads again in MiXCR, with one record for every CDR3 protein. This table holds about 400,000 distinct CDR3 sequences, around a sixth found once. The sequence derives from a man aged 18 to 35 who had mild COVID-19 (a few samples of this study predate the infection). Cell type and time point are not known. The sample taken for sequencing was PBMCs or a T cell subset sorted from them (not recorded which).

DNA for the CDR3: TGTGCCAGTAGTGTCGGGCAGGGCGACGAGCAGTACTTC. Protein product: CASSVGQGDEQYF. This chain connects TRBV19 to TRBJ2-7; tentative D call: TRBD1 (5 bases). CDR1 LNHDA and CDR2 SQIVND come from the germline V gene (reference sequence). V lost 5 bases and J lost 5, with 13 bases in between. This CDR3 region has 13 residues.